Here is one T cell receptor (beta chain) with its context. The data originate from a study of blood T cell repertoires in COVID-19. About the research overall: Sites in the United States, Italy and Spain provided acute and convalescent COVID-19 samples.

Libraries were prepared by immunoSEQ multiplex PCR; TCRdb keeps only in-frame clonotypes and omits some of them. The data hold 250,000 to 300,000 clones, with roughly 90% observed a single time. The CDR3 is 15 amino acids. Trimming removed 2 bases from V and 0 bases from J; junction bases left unmatched: 4. The V gene's germline CDR1 is MNHNS and CDR2 SASEGT. The material sequenced was PBMCs or T cells enriched from blood (not recorded which). The gene calls are TRBV6-1 and TRBJ2-7; 7 bases are a match to TRBD1. The clonotype originates from a man between 35 and 55 years old who had recovered from COVID-19. CDR3 region: CASSETAGGSYEQYF. The CDR3 DNA reads TGTGCCAGCAGTGAAACGGCAGGGGGCTCCTACGAGCAGTACTTC.